The next 29 T cell receptor beta chains were all read from a single sample in a study of blood T cell repertoires in COVID-19. The repertoire was sequenced with immunoSEQ multiplex PCR; TCRdb's copy has only in-frame clones and lacks some. The sample yields tens of thousands of clones, roughly 90% seen once. Source material: peripheral blood. The receptors were gathered from a human donor in a cohort sampled during active COVID-19.

The CDR3 reads CASSLFGTGDETQYF. As DNA, the CDR3 is TGTGCCAGCAGCTTGTTCGGGACAGGGGACGAGACCCAGTACTTC. The chain links TRBV5-4 to TRBJ2-5; TRBD1 matches at 10 bases. The length of the CDR3 is 15 residues. Germline CDR1 SGHNT, CDR2 YYREEE (reference sequence). V was clipped by 1 base and J by 5 bases; unmatched bases: 5.

The chain combines TRBV19 with TRBJ2-2; TRBD1 might be the D (5 bases). V dropped 3 bases and J dropped 1 base, with 9 bases sitting between them. The CDR3 contains 15 residues. Germline V CDR1 and CDR2: LNHDA, SQIVND (reference sequence). CDR3 sequence reads: CASSIQGGNTGELFF. The DNA for the CDR3 is TGTGCCAGTAGTATTCAGGGCGGGAACACCGGGGAGCTGTTTTTT. Variable domain in full (rest from reference TRBV19 and TRBJ2-2): DGGITQSPKYLFRKEGQNVTLSCEQNLNHDAMYWYRQDPGQGLRLIYYSQIVNDFQKGDIAEGYSVSREKKESFPLTVTSAQKNPTAFYLCASSIQGGNTGELFFGEGSRLTVL.

The rearrangement joins TRBV3-1 (or the pseudogene TRBV3-2) to TRBJ1-4; D is ambiguous. CDR3 size: 15 residues. Trimming stripped 4 bases from V and 0 bases from J, with 9 bases between. Germline V gene data show CDR1 as LGHDT and CDR2 as YNNKEL (reference sequence). The chain's CDR3 is CASSPHNATNEKLFF. CDR3 nucleotides: TGTGCCAGCAGCCCGCACAACGCAACTAATGAAAAACTGTTTTTT.

The chain carries TRBV5-1 and TRBJ2-7; possibly TRBD2 for D (6 bases). Trimming stripped 1 base from V and 3 bases from J, with 14 bases between. Per the germline V gene, CDR1 is SGHRS and CDR2 is YFSETQ. The CDR3 covers 15 residues. The CDR3 nucleotides read TGCGCCAGCAGCTTGCAACCCACGGGGGACTACGAGCAGTACTTC. Protein sequence: CASSLQPTGDYEQYF.

The chain recombines TRBV19 with TRBJ1-5, with no clear D. Looked up from germline, CDR1 is LNHDA and CDR2 is SQIVND (reference sequence). The CDR3 loop spans 14 amino acids. Trimming left V 7 bases short and J 3 bases short, with 13 bases between. DNA for the CDR3: TGTGCCAGTAAGGGAGAGGTAGACAATCAGCCCCAGCATTTT. Amino acids: CASKGEVDNQPQHF.

This clone was detected a few times. This chain links TRBV7-9 with TRBJ1-2, with 7 bases matching TRBD1. V lost 6 bases to trimming and J lost 3 bases; unmatched junction nucleotides: 7. The CDR3 length is 14 residues. The germline CDR1 and CDR2 sequences are SEHNR and FQNEAQ (reference sequence). CDR3 loop: CASRDRVPDYGYTF. The CDR3 DNA follows: TGTGCCAGCAGAGACAGGGTACCAGACTATGGCTACACCTTC.

The rearrangement joins TRBV7-2 to TRBJ2-2; 9 bases align to TRBD1. From germline, CDR1 is SGHTA and CDR2 FQGNSA. There are 14 residues in the CDR3. With 6 bases clipped from V and 5 bases from J, the junction kept 4 bases outside the gene matches. The CDR3 reads CASRGQGTTGELFF. The CDR3 DNA sequence: TGTGCCAGCAGAGGACAGGGGACTACCGGGGAGCTGTTTTTT.

CDR3 in amino acids: CASSQAGGTNEQFF. As DNA, the CDR3 is TGTGCCAGCAGCCAAGCGGGAGGGACCAATGAGCAGTTCTTC. This chain links TRBV7-9 with TRBJ2-1; 10 positions match TRBD2. CDR1 SEHNR and CDR2 FQNEAQ come from the germline V gene (reference sequence). Trimming at V came to 5 bases and at J to 6 bases, leaving 4 bases not matched to a gene. This CDR3 spans 14 amino acids.

This clone was recorded once. The V and J genes are TRBV4-2 and TRBJ1-4; the D gene is possibly TRBD1 (6 bases). The CDR3 has 16 residues. Trimming took 0 bases from V and 8 from J, leaving 16 bases between them. From germline, CDR1 is LGHNA and CDR2 YNFKEQ. The CDR3 region has the DNA TGTGCCAGCAGCCAAGAGGGCGGCGGGGGCCAGGAAAAACTGTTTTTT. Encoded protein: CASSQEGGGGQEKLFF.

This clone was detected a few times. The genes are TRBV18 and TRBJ1-5; D unresolved. The CDR3 covers 14 residues. CDR1 KGHSH and CDR2 LQKENI come from the germline V gene. Trimming stripped 3 bases from V and 3 bases from J, with 9 bases between. The CDR3 spells CASSPGDTNQPQHF. The CDR3 DNA sequence: TGTGCCAGCTCACCCGGCGACACCAATCAGCCCCAGCATTTT. Full variable domain (outside the CDR3, taken from reference TRBV18 and TRBJ1-5): NAGVMQNPRHLVRRRGQEARLRCSPMKGHSHVYWYRQLPEEGLKFMVYLQKENIIDESGMPKERFSAEFPKEGPSILRIQQVVRGDSAAYFCASSPGDTNQPQHFGDGTRLSIL.

The V gene is TRBV3-1 (or the pseudogene TRBV3-2), the J gene TRBJ1-6; D gene unclear. V lost 2 bases and J 7 bases, leaving 12 bases between the germline ends. The CDR3 extends over 15 amino acids. CDR1 is LGHDT, CDR2 YNNKEL, per germline (reference sequence). The CDR3 region has the DNA TGTGCCAGCAGCCAACCTTCCTCCTTCAATTCACCCCTCCACTTT. Its protein product is CASSQPSSFNSPLHF.

The V and J genes are TRBV4-1 and TRBJ2-1, with D unresolved. The CDR3 has 15 amino acids. The germline V gene encodes CDR1 MGHRA and CDR2 YSYEKL. Deletions cut 1 base from V and 3 bases from J, with 10 bases between. For the CDR3, the DNA is TGCGCCAGCAGCCAAGCGGTACTAAACTACAATGAGCAGTTCTTC. This sequence encodes CASSQAVLNYNEQFF.

The chain uses TRBV5-1 and TRBJ2-3, with 11 positions matching TRBD2. Per the germline V gene, CDR1 is SGHRS and CDR2 is YFSETQ. This CDR3 is 16 amino acids long. V shed 2 bases and J 6 bases; nucleotides not matched to a gene: 8. CDR3 in amino acids: CASSLRVAGGTDTQYF. Written as DNA, the CDR3 is TGCGCCAGCAGCTTAAGAGTAGCGGGAGGGACGGATACGCAGTATTTT.

The CDR3 spells CASSQDFGGNSYEQYF. The DNA for the CDR3 is TGTGCCAGCAGCCAAGATTTCGGCGGGAACTCCTACGAGCAGTACTTC. The rearrangement uses TRBV4-2 and TRBJ2-7; tentative D call: TRBD2 (6 bases). Trimming pared 0 bases from V and 0 bases from J, leaving 12 bases between. Germline V lookup: CDR1 LGHNA, CDR2 YNFKEQ. This CDR3 region has 16 residues.

The chain has TRBV11-2 and TRBJ2-3; 7 nucleotides line up with TRBD1. Per germline, CDR1 SGHAT and CDR2 FQNNGV. J lost 6 bases, V lost 7 bases, and 13 bases had no gene match. This CDR3 spans 15 amino acids. The CDR3 DNA follows: TGTGCCAGCATTCTAGGGGGCGCTGCGGTGGATACGCAGTATTTT. It codes for CASILGGAAVDTQYF.

The sample holds one count of this clone. This sequence joins TRBV7-3 and TRBJ2-7; 10 nucleotides match TRBD2. Germline CDR1 SGHTA, CDR2 FQGTGA. After removal of 5 bases from V and 4 bases from J, the junction contained 11 bases not matched to a gene. CDR3 length equals 16 residues. In DNA form, the CDR3 reads TGTGCCAGCAGCCCCTCCACCCTAGCGGGAGTATACGAGCAGTACTTC. Its protein product is CASSPSTLAGVYEQYF.

The V gene is TRBV7-9, the J gene TRBJ2-2, with 9 bases fitting TRBD1. Germline CDR1 is SEHNR and CDR2 is FQNEAQ (reference sequence). The CDR3 runs 15 residues. Trimming took 4 bases from V and 3 from J; bases not matched to a gene: 3. Here the CDR3 reads CASSWTGEDTGELFF. In nucleotides, the CDR3 is TGTGCCAGCAGCTGGACAGGGGAGGACACCGGGGAGCTGTTTTTT.

V usage is TRBV27 and J usage is TRBJ2-7, with 8 bases fitting TRBD2. The CDR3 consists of 15 residues. Germline-derived CDR1 and CDR2 are MNHEY and SMNVEV (reference sequence). With V trimmed by 10 bases and J by 0 bases, 11 bases remained unmatched. The DNA for the CDR3 is TGTGCCACAGTAATCTTTAGCGGGAACTCCTACGAGCAGTACTTC. Encoded protein: CATVIFSGNSYEQYF.

The chain links TRBV5-4 to TRBJ1-2; 9 nucleotides align to TRBD1. The CDR3 is made up of 13 amino acids. Germline loops: CDR1 SGHNT, CDR2 YYREEE (reference sequence). After removal of 3 bases from V and 8 bases from J, the junction contained 5 bases not matched to a gene. The CDR3 nucleotides read TGTGCCAGCAGCTCGTTGGACAGGGGAGGCTACACCTTC. Amino acid sequence: CASSSLDRGGYTF.

The chain uses TRBV27 and TRBJ2-5; 7 nucleotides match TRBD1. Germline-derived CDR1 and CDR2 are MNHEY and SMNVEV (reference sequence). J was trimmed by 7 bases and V by 7 bases; bases with no gene match: 12. CDR3 length equals 14 residues. CDR3 sequence: CASKPWDSPGTQYF. The CDR3, as DNA: TGTGCCAGCAAGCCCTGGGACAGCCCCGGGACCCAGTACTTC.

V and J are TRBV6-1 and TRBJ2-7, with TRBD1 matching over 9 bases. The CDR3 runs 17 residues. The V gene end was trimmed by 1 base and the J gene end by 3 bases; junction bases not matched to a gene: 10. Germline V gives CDR1 MNHNS, CDR2 SASEGT. CDR3 in amino acids: CASSEGKLGQGLYEQYF. The CDR3 bases are TGTGCCAGCAGTGAAGGGAAGCTAGGACAGGGGCTCTACGAGCAGTACTTC.

The rearrangement joins TRBV6-2 or TRBV6-3 to TRBJ1-1; 7 bases are shared with TRBD1. V lost 2 bases to trimming and J lost 5 bases; unmatched junction nucleotides: 5. This CDR3 is 14 amino acids long. In germline, CDR1 is MNHEY, CDR2 SVGEGT. CDR3 bases: TGTGCCAGCAGTTACAGGGGGCGCGTAACTGAAGCTTTCTTT. The encoded protein is CASSYRGRVTEAFF.

This clone came up once. CDR3 loop: CASSSLSTGVGETQYF. CDR3 DNA: TGTGCCAGCAGCAGCCTTTCGACAGGGGTGGGGGAGACCCAGTACTTC. V usage is TRBV3-1 (or the pseudogene TRBV3-2) and J usage is TRBJ2-5, with 8 nucleotides matching TRBD1. Germline lookup yields CDR1 LGHDT and CDR2 YNNKEL (reference sequence). The CDR3 is 16 residues long. J lost 5 bases, V lost 5 bases, and 13 bases had no gene match.

The chain combines TRBV6-5 with TRBJ2-2; 9 bases map to TRBD2. The CDR3 extends over 15 amino acids. The V gene's germline CDR1 is MNHEY and CDR2 SVGAGI. Unmatched junction bases numbered 10, after V lost 9 bases and J lost 5 bases. CDR3 region: CASAREGQYTGELFF. The DNA for the CDR3 is TGTGCCAGTGCGCGGGAGGGCCAGTATACCGGGGAGCTGTTTTTT.

The rearrangement joins TRBV24-1 to TRBJ2-3, with TRBD2 as a possible D gene (5 bases). The germline V and J ends were trimmed by 0 bases and 0 bases, with 9 bases remaining between them. Germline loops: CDR1 KGHDR, CDR2 SFDVKD. CDR3 length equals 16 residues. The CDR3 here is CATSDLRRTSTDTQYF. The CDR3 nucleotides are TGTGCCACCAGTGATTTGCGTAGGACTAGCACAGATACGCAGTATTTT.

This clone was counted a few times. The chain recombines TRBV6-5 with TRBJ1-1; D is perhaps TRBD1 (6 bases). The V gene's germline CDR1 is MNHEY and CDR2 SVGAGI. V lost 0 bases, J lost 4 bases, and 12 bases lay in between. The CDR3 runs 15 residues. CDR3 DNA: TGTGCCAGCAGTTACTCGCCAGGGGAGAGCACTGAAGCTTTCTTT. It translates to CASSYSPGESTEAFF.

The chain joins TRBV5-6 to TRBJ1-2; D unclear. The CDR3 length is 13 residues. V shed 2 bases and J shed 8 bases, with 13 bases lying between them. Germline V lookup: CDR1 SGHDT, CDR2 YYEEEE. CDR3 protein: CASSFSNGSGYTF. DNA for the CDR3: TGTGCCAGCAGCTTTTCAAACGGTTCGGGCTACACCTTC.

Concerning this clone itself: Other DNA sequences in the sample encode the same CDR3. The genes are TRBV7-8 and TRBJ2-1, with TRBD2 matching over 8 bases. Germline V CDR1 and CDR2: SGHVS, FQNEAQ. Trimming removed 3 bases from V and 4 bases from J; junction bases left unmatched: 5. The CDR3 extends over 15 amino acids. The CDR3 loop is CASSFGSGGYNEQFF. Written as DNA, the CDR3 is TGTGCCAGCAGCTTCGGGAGCGGGGGTTACAATGAGCAGTTCTTC.

This sequence joins TRBV2 and TRBJ2-3; the match to TRBD2 covers 7 bases. Germline V gene sequence: CDR1 SNHLY, CDR2 FYNNEI. The trim removed 6 bases at V and 5 bases at J, leaving 14 bases unmatched. The CDR3 is 16 residues long. This chain's CDR3 is CASRVGGPGRVDTQYF. The DNA for the CDR3 is TGTGCCAGCAGGGTCGGCGGGCCAGGGAGGGTAGATACGCAGTATTTT. Variable domain in full (rest from reference TRBV2 and TRBJ2-3): EPEVTQTPSHQVTQMGQEVILRCVPISNHLYFYWYRQILGQKVEFLVSFYNNEISEKSEIFDDQFSVERPDGSNFTLKIRSTKLEDSAMYFCASRVGGPGRVDTQYFGPGTRLTVL.